The present entry profiles one T cell receptor beta chain with its context. The sample comes from a study of OX40 agonist ivuxolimab in advanced cancers. Assay: immunoSEQ multiplex PCR; the TCRdb copy retains only in-frame clones and omits some. The sample has 74,000 or so clones, about 85% seen once. The V and J ends lost 5 bases and 1 base, in that order; junction bases with no gene match: 9. The germline CDR1 and CDR2 sequences are MDHEN and SYDVKM. The CDR3 totals 17 residues. The chain joins TRBV28 to TRBJ2-7; TRBD2 matches at 12 bases. The specimen comprised CD4+ or CD8+ T cells sorted from blood, sampled in a trial of the OX40 agonist ivuxolimab. The sequence was collected from an adult with an advanced solid tumor such as melanoma, head and neck, liver or kidney cancer. As DNA, the CDR3 is TGTGCCAGCAGTGGGCCGGGACTAGCGGGTGGATCCTACGAGCAGTACTTC. Encoded protein: CASSGPGLAGGSYEQYF.